Sequencing of this T cell receptor beta chain was carried out in a study of T-cell reconstitution after alpha-beta-depleted transplantation in children. Study-level results: T-cell counts and diversity at one year following transplant were attributed mainly to newly produced T cells. Elevated TCRbeta diversity at day 60 was traced, in some patients, to surviving recipient T cells and thymic progenitors. Reportedly, alpha-beta T cells present about two months post-transplant originated from several hundred expanded clones of graft origin.

There are many counts of this clonotype. Its antigen remains unknown. Library preparation (for TCRbeta) was performed with unique molecular identifiers. TCRdb reprocessed the PCR reads via MiXCR and lists one record per CDR3 protein. The sample has 250,000 or so distinct CDR3 sequences, around 8% seen once. Germline-derived CDR1 and CDR2 are LGHNA and YNFKEQ. The V segment lost 4 bases and the J segment 6 bases; nucleotides outside the gene matches: 5. This CDR3 has 14 amino acids. This TCR was recovered from a male patient between 5 and 17 years old who had a stem cell transplant for acute lymphoblastic leukemia, so the T cells may come from the graft donor. The chain joins TRBV4-2 to TRBJ2-7; TRBD1 aligns across 11 bases. This sample comprised PBMCs, mostly from graft donor cells, obtained 180 days after TCRalphabeta/CD19-depleted stem cell transplant. The CDR3 DNA reads TGTGCCAGCAGCCTTGGGACAGGGGGGGGCGAGCAGTACTTC. Translation: CASSLGTGGGEQYF.